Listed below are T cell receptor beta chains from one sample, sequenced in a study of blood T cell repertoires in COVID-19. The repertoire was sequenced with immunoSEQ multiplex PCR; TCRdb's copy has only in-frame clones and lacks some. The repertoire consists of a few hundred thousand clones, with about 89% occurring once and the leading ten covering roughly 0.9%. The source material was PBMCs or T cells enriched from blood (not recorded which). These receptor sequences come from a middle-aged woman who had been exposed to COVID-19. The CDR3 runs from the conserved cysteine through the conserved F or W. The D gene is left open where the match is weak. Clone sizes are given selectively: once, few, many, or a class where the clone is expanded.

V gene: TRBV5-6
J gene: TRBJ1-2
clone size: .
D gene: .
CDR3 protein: CASSQPKWQGNYGYTF
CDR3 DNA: TGTGCCAGCAGCCAACCCAAGTGGCAGGGTAACTATGGCTACACCTTC

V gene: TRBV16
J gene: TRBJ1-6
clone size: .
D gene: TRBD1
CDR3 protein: CASSQQTGSNSPLHF
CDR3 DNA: TGTGCCAGCAGCCAACAGACAGGGAGCAATTCACCCCTCCACTTT

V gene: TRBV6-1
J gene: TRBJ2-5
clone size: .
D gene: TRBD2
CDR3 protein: CASSEVPSGAQETQYF
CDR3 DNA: TGTGCCAGCAGTGAAGTCCCTAGCGGGGCTCAAGAGACCCAGTACTTC

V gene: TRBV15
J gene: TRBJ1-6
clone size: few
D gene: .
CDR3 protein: CATSRGTAGVKNSPLHF
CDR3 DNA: TGTGCCACCAGCAGAGGGACGGCGGGGGTGAAGAATTCACCCCTCCACTTT

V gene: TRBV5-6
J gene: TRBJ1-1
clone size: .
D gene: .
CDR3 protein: CASSLAYRDLYMNTEAFF
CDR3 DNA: TGTGCCAGCAGCCTCGCCTACAGGGACCTCTACATGAACACTGAAGCTTTCTTT

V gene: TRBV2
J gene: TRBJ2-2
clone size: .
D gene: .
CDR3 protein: CASGRGQVRELFF
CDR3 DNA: TGTGCCAGCGGAAGGGGCCAGGTCCGGGAGCTGTTTTTT

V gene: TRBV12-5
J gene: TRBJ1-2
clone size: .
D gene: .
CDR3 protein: CASARYGYTF
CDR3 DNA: TGTGCTAGTGCCCGGTATGGCTACACCTTC

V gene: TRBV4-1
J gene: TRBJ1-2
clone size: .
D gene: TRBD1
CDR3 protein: CASSPAGQGAFGYTF
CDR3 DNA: TGCGCCAGCAGCCCAGCCGGACAGGGGGCGTTTGGCTACACCTTC

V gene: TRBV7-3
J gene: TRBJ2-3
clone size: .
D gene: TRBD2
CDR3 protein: CASSPSGTSTDTQYF
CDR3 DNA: TGTGCCAGCAGCCCTAGCGGGACTAGCACAGATACGCAGTATTTT

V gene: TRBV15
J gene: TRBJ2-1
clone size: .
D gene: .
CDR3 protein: CATSGRRSPYNEQFF
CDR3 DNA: TGTGCCACCAGCGGACGGAGGTCCCCCTACAATGAGCAGTTCTTC

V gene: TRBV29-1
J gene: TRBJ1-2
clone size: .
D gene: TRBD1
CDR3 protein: CSVGRGSGYGYTF
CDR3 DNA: TGCAGCGTCGGCAGGGGGTCGGGCTATGGCTACACCTTC

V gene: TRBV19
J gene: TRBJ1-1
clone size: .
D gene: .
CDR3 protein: CASSIGAYMNTEAFF
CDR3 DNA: TGTGCCAGTAGTATAGGGGCCTACATGAACACTGAAGCTTTCTTT

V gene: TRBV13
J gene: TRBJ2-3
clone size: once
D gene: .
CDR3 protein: CASSLSIARASTDTQYF
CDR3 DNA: TGTGCCAGCAGCTTATCCATAGCCCGAGCTAGCACAGATACGCAGTATTTT

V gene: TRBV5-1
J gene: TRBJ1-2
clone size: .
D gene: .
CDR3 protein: CASSSSQGSGGYTF
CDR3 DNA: TGCGCCAGCAGCAGCTCACAGGGTTCGGGGGGCTACACCTTC

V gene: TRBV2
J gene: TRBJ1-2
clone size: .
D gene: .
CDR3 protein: CASRSMRQKSYGYTF
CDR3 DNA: TGTGCCAGCAGGAGCATGAGACAGAAGTCCTATGGCTACACCTTC

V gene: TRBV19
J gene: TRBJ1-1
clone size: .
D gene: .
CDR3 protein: CASSMGGVNTEAFF
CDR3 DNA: TGTGCCAGTAGTATGGGAGGGGTTAACACTGAAGCTTTCTTT

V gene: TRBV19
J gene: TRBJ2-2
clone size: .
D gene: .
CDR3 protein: CASQSTAGELFF
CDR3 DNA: TGTGCCAGTCAATCCACGGCCGGGGAGCTGTTTTTT

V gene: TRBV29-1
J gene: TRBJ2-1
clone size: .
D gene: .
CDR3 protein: CSVKARLPIVVHNEQFF
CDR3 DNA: TGCAGCGTCAAGGCGAGGTTGCCCATTGTAGTCCACAATGAGCAGTTCTTC

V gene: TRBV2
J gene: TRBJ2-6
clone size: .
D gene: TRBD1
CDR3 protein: CASSEGRQGSGANVLTF
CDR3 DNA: TGTGCCAGCAGTGAAGGGCGACAGGGGTCTGGGGCCAACGTCCTGACTTTC

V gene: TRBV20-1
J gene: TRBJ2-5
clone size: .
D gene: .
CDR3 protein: CSPINQETQYF
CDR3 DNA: TGCAGTCCTATTAATCAAGAGACCCAGTACTTC

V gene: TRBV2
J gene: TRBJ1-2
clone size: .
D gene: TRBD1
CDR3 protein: CASRNRGSYGYTF
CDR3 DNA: TGTGCCAGCAGGAACAGGGGAAGCTATGGCTACACCTTC

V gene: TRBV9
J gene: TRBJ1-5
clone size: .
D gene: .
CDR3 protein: CASSAEGESNQPQHF
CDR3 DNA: TGTGCCAGCAGCGCGGAGGGTGAAAGCAATCAGCCCCAGCATTTT

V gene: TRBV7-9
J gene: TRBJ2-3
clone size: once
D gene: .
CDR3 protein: CASSPRRAEDTQYF
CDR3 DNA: TGTGCCAGCAGCCCTCGGCGGGCGGAGGATACGCAGTATTTT

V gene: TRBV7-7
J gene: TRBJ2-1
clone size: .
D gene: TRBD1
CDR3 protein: CASRGRQGAGGNEQFF
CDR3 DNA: TGTGCTAGCAGGGGGCGACAGGGGGCCGGCGGGAATGAGCAGTTCTTC

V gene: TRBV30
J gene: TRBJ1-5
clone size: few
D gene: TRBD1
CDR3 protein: CAWSVQGGNQPQHF
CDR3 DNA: TGTGCCTGGAGTGTACAGGGGGGCAATCAGCCCCAGCATTTT

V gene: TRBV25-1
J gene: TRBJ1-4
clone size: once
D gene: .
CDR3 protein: CASSQRATNEKLFF
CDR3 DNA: TGTGCCAGCAGTCAGAGGGCAACTAATGAAAAACTGTTTTTT

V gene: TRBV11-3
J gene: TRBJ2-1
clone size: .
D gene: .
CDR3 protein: CASSLVLAGNEQFF
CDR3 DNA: TGTGCCAGCAGCTTAGTACTAGCAGGCAATGAGCAGTTCTTC

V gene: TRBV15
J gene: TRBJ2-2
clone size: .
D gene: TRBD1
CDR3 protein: CATSSRDRGNGELFF
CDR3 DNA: TGTGCCACCAGCAGCCGGGACAGGGGTAACGGGGAGCTGTTTTTT